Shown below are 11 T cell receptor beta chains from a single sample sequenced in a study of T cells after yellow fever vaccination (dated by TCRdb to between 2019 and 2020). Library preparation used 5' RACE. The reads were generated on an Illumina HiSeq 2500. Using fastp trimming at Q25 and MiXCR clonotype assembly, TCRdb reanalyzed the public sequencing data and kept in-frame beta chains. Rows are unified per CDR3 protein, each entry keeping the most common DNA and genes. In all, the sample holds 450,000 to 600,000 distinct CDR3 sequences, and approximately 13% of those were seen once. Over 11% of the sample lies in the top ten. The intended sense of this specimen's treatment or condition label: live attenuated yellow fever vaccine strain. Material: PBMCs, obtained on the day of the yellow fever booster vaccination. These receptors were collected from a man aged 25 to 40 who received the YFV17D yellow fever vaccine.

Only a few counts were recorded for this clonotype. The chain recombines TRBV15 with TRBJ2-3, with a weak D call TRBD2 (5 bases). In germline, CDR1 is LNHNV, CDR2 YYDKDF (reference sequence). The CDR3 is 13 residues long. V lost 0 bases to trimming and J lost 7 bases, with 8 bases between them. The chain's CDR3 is CATSRDRGNTQYF. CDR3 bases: TGTGCCACCAGCAGAGATCGGGGAAATACGCAGTATTTT.

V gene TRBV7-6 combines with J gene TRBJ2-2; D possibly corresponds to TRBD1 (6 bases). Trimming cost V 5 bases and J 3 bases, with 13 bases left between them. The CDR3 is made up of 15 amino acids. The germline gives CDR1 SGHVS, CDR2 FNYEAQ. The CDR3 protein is CASSARDIYTGELFF. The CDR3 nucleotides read TGTGCCAGCAGCGCAAGGGACATTTACACCGGGGAGCTGTTTTTT.

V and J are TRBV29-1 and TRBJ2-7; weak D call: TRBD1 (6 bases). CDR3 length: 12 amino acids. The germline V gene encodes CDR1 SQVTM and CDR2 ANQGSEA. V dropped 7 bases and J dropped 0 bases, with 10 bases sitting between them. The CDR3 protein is CSALDSSYEQYF. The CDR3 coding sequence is TGCAGCGCCCTGGACAGCTCCTACGAGCAGTACTTC.

The DNA for the CDR3 is TGTGCCAGCAGTGAAGAATACACTGAAGCTTTCTTT. Residues: CASSEEYTEAFF. This chain uses TRBV25-1 with TRBJ1-1, with no clear D. This CDR3 is built from 12 residues. V lost 2 bases to trimming and J lost 3 bases, with 4 bases between them. Germline loops: CDR1 MGHDK, CDR2 SYGVNS.

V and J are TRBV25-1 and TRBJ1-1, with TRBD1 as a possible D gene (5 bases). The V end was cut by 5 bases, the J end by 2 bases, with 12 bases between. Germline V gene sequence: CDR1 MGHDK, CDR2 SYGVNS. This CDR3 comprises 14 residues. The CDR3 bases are TGTGCCAGCAGTATCTCCGGGGGAAACACTGAAGCTTTCTTT. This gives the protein CASSISGGNTEAFF.

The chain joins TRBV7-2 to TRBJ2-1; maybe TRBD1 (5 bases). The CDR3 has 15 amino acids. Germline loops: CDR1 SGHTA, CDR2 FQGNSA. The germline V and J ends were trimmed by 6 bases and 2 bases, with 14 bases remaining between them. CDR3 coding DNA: TGTGCCAGCAGTGACATTGGGGCGGCCTACAATGAGCAGTTCTTC. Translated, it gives CASSDIGAAYNEQFF.

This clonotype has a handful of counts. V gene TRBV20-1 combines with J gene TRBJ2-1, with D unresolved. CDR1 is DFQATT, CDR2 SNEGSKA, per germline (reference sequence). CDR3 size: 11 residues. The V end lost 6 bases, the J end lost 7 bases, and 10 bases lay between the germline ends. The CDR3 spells CSALSRNEQFF. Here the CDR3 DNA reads TGCAGTGCCCTGAGTAGGAATGAGCAGTTCTTC.

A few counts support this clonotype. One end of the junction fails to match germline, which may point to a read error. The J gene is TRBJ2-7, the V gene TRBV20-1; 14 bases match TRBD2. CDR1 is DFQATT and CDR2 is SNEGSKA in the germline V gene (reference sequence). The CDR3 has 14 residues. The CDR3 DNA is TGCAGTGCTGAAGAACTAGGGACTAGCGGGAGAGAAAACTTC. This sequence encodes CSAEELGTSGRENF.

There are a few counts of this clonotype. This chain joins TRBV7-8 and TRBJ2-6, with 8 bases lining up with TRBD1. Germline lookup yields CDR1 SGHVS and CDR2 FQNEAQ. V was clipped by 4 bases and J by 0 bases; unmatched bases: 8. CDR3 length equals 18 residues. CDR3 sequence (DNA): TGTGCCAGCAGCTATACGGACAGGGTTAACTCTGGGGCCAACGTCCTGACTTTC. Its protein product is CASSYTDRVNSGANVLTF.

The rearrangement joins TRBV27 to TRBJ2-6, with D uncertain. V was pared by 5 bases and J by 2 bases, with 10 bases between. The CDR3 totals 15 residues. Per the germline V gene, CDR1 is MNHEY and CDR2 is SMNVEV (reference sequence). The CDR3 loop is CASSPGSTGANVLTF. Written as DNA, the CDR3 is TGTGCCAGCAGTCCGGGTAGTACTGGGGCCAACGTCCTGACTTTC.

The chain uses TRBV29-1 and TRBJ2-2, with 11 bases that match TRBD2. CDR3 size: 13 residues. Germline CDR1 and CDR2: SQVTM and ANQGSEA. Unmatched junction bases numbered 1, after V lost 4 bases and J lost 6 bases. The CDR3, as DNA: TGCAGCGTTGTTAGCGGGAGGGCCGGGGAGCTGTTTTTT. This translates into CSVVSGRAGELFF.